This T cell receptor (beta chain) is drawn from a study of blood T cells in healthy people across ages. Overall study context: About one barcoded beta molecule was captured per two T cells (by template switching).

Broader study findings: Underestimates were what the diversity estimates from one million T cells were considered to be.

This clonotype has only a few counts. Its specificity is not known. A sample-barcoded 5' primer and a J-beta primer mix were used in a second PCR of roughly 7 to 11 cycles. A minimum of 2.5 million CDR3-containing paired-end reads was obtained for each sample. One entry per CDR3 protein results from TCRdb running MiXCR on the 5' RACE reads. The sample yields about 730,000 distinct CDR3 sequences, around 46% seen once. Germline assignment: CDR1 KGHSH and CDR2 LQKENI. V was trimmed by 3 bases and J by 0 bases, leaving 7 bases between them. The CDR3 length is 14 residues. Per sample, a minimum of 6.5 million PBMCs were isolated.

The source material was blood. This receptor was obtained from a woman in her sixties or seventies in good health. The chain recombines TRBV18 with TRBJ2-3, with no clear D. The CDR3 sequence is CASSPEQSTDTQYF. The CDR3 nucleotides read TGTGCCAGCTCACCCGAACAGAGCACAGATACGCAGTATTTT.